The 27 T cell receptor beta chains reported below all come from one sample, sequenced in a study of T-cell reconstitution after alpha-beta-depleted transplantation in children. Preparation of the TCRbeta library was carried out with unique molecular identifiers. One entry per CDR3 protein, called by TCRdb with MiXCR from the PCR reads. Here the sample spans approximately 85,000 distinct CDR3 sequences, roughly a sixth being singletons. The sequencing used PBMCs, mostly from graft donor cells, collected 180 days after TCRalphabeta/CD19-depleted stem cell transplant. These receptors all come from a male patient between 2 and 10 years old who had a stem cell transplant for acute lymphoblastic leukemia, so the T cells may come from the graft donor.

CDR3 coding DNA: TGTGCCAGCCTTGACAGGGGGAAAGAGAACACTGAAGCTTTCTTT. This gives the protein CASLDRGKENTEAFF. This chain joins TRBV6-2 or TRBV6-3 and TRBJ1-1; 9 bases are shared with TRBD1. V gave up 8 bases and J gave up 1 base; unmatched junction bases: 8. The CDR3 covers 15 residues. Germline CDR1 reads MNHEY; CDR2 reads SVGEGT.

This rearrangement joins TRBV15 to TRBJ2-6; tentatively, D is TRBD1 or TRBD2 (5 bases each). The CDR3 contains 17 residues. V was cut by 5 bases and J by 3 bases, with 17 bases left in between. CDR1 is LNHNV and CDR2 is YYDKDF in the germline V gene (reference sequence). The CDR3 here is CATSPWGSGIGANVLTF. Written as DNA, the CDR3 is TGTGCCACCAGCCCCTGGGGGTCCGGGATTGGGGCCAACGTCCTGACTTTC.

CDR3 nucleotides: TGTGCCAGCGAGCGAGCGGGGGGGCCAGGGGATACGCAGTATTTT. It translates to CASERAGGPGDTQYF. The rearrangement joins TRBV7-8 to TRBJ2-3; the match to TRBD2 covers 10 bases. Germline trimming cut 8 bases from V and 6 bases from J; bases unmatched to any gene: 11. Germline CDR1 SGHVS, CDR2 FQNEAQ. This CDR3 has 15 residues.

This clonotype occurred a few times. This chain links TRBV24-1 with TRBJ1-2; TRBD1 matches 8 bases. V lost 5 bases and J lost 6; bases outside the gene matches: 7. Looked up from germline, CDR1 is KGHDR and CDR2 is SFDVKD. This CDR3 is 14 amino acids long. Written as DNA, the CDR3 is TGTGCCACCAGTGCGACAGGGGAGGGGAATGGCTACACCTTC. It translates to CATSATGEGNGYTF.

This sequence joins TRBV7-7 and TRBJ2-5; 8 nucleotides agree with TRBD2. The germline gives CDR1 SSHAT, CDR2 FNYEAQ (reference sequence). The CDR3 contains 15 residues. J lost 5 bases, V lost 7 bases, and 12 bases had no gene match. Here the CDR3 reads CASTLNGGAVETQYF. In nucleotides, the CDR3 is TGTGCCAGCACCCTAAACGGGGGGGCCGTGGAGACCCAGTACTTC.

This sequence joins TRBV20-1 and TRBJ2-7, with D possibly being TRBD1 or TRBD2 (5 bases each). The CDR3 is 14 residues long. Germline CDR1 is DFQATT and CDR2 is SNEGSKA (reference sequence). Deletions cut 0 bases from V and 3 bases from J, with 12 bases between. CDR3 loop: CSARDSGTHYEQYF. The CDR3 nucleotides are TGCAGTGCTAGAGATTCCGGGACCCACTACGAGCAGTACTTC.

This clonotype turned up a few times. The chain links TRBV29-1 to TRBJ2-7; D tentatively fits TRBD1 or TRBD2 (5 bases each). The length of the CDR3 is 16 residues. The germline V gene has CDR1 SQVTM and CDR2 ANQGSEA. The V end lost 2 bases, the J end lost 2 bases, and 19 bases lay between the germline ends. CDR3 nucleotide sequence: TGCAGCGTTGAACACGGGGCAGCCTCTGGGACCTACGAGCAGTACTTC. This sequence encodes CSVEHGAASGTYEQYF.

The rearrangement links TRBV4-3 to TRBJ2-3; tentatively, D is TRBD2 (6 bases). With 0 bases removed from V and 5 bases from J, the gap between germline ends came to 15 bases. The CDR3 is 16 residues long. The germline V gene has CDR1 LGHNA and CDR2 YSLEER. The CDR3 is CASSQESSESGDTQYF. CDR3 in DNA: TGCGCCAGCAGCCAAGAATCTAGCGAGAGTGGAGATACGCAGTATTTT.

This clonotype was counted ten times or more. V gene TRBV24-1 combines with J gene TRBJ2-7; 9 nucleotides align to TRBD1. Germline V gene sequence: CDR1 KGHDR, CDR2 SFDVKD. This CDR3 has 16 residues. With 4 bases clipped from V and 7 bases from J, the junction kept 13 bases outside the gene matches. The CDR3 region has the DNA TGTGCCACCAGTGACCGACGACAGGGGGGTACGCGAGAGCAGTACTTC. Protein product: CATSDRRQGGTREQYF.

The rearrangement uses TRBV5-1 and TRBJ2-3; a weak D match, TRBD2 (7 bases). The V and J ends lost 6 bases and 5 bases respectively, with 16 bases between them. CDR1 is SGHRS, CDR2 YFSETQ, per germline. The CDR3 contains 14 residues. The CDR3 DNA reads as TGCGCCAGCACCGTGGGGGGGGCCAGAGATACGCAGTATTTT. This translates into CASTVGGARDTQYF.

The chain links TRBV30 to TRBJ1-4; 10 bases agree with TRBD1. The CDR3 is made up of 15 amino acids. Trimming took 0 bases from V and 8 from J; bases not matched to a gene: 6. CDR1 GTSNPN and CDR2 SVGIG come from the germline V gene (reference sequence). CDR3 DNA sequence: TGTGCCTGGAGTGTACTGGGACAGGGGAGAGAAAAACTGTTTTTT. Encoded protein: CAWSVLGQGREKLFF. The variable domain in full, completed from reference TRBV30 and TRBJ1-4, reads SQTIHQWPATLVQPVGSPLSLECTVEGTSNPNLYWYRQAAGRGLQLLFYSVGIGQISSEVPQNLSASRPQDRQFILSSKKLLLSDSGFYLCAWSVLGQGREKLFFGSGTQLSVL.

The chain employs TRBV19 and TRBJ1-5; tentatively, D is TRBD1 (5 bases). Germline V gives CDR1 LNHDA, CDR2 SQIVND (reference sequence). V was clipped by 6 bases and J by 1 base, with 13 bases between them. The CDR3 runs 15 residues. The CDR3, as DNA: TGTGCCAGTAGCCGAACGGGGACGAGCAATCAGCCCCAGCATTTT. Translating gives CASSRTGTSNQPQHF.

The chain has TRBV5-5 and TRBJ2-7; D not resolved. This CDR3 spans 16 amino acids. Germline V gives CDR1 SGHKS, CDR2 YYEKEE (reference sequence). V was cut by 2 bases and J by 3 bases, with 18 bases left in between. This chain's CDR3 is CASSFYARPEIYEQYF. The CDR3 DNA reads TGTGCCAGCAGCTTCTACGCGCGCCCGGAGATCTACGAGCAGTACTTC.

This clonotype has only a few counts. The chain is built from TRBV5-1 and TRBJ2-7; D is tentatively TRBD1 or TRBD2 (5 bases each). V was clipped by 3 bases and J by 3 bases, with 13 bases between them. From germline, CDR1 is SGHRS and CDR2 YFSETQ. The CDR3 length is 14 residues. The CDR3 DNA sequence: TGCGCCAGCAGCTCGCCGGGACGGAGCTACGAGCAGTACTTC. Residues: CASSSPGRSYEQYF.

This clonotype appeared many times. The chain carries TRBV25-1 and TRBJ2-7; no clear D gene. Per the germline V gene, CDR1 is MGHDK and CDR2 is SYGVNS. The V gene lost 6 bases and the J gene lost 3 bases, with 12 bases spanning the gap. This CDR3 comprises 13 residues. CDR3 protein: CASRGFQSYEQYF. DNA for the CDR3: TGTGCCAGCAGGGGGTTCCAGAGCTACGAGCAGTACTTC.

The chain has TRBV7-9 and TRBJ1-5; perhaps TRBD1 as D (6 bases). V lost 1 base and J lost 7, with 11 bases in between. The V gene's germline CDR1 is SEHNR and CDR2 FQNEAQ (reference sequence). The CDR3 is 14 residues long. CDR3 sequence (DNA): TGTGCCAGCAGCTTAGAGGGGGAGGGCCAGCCCCAGCATTTT. It encodes CASSLEGEGQPQHF.

The chain recombines TRBV3-1 with TRBJ2-1; 10 bases are shared with TRBD2. The germline CDR1 and CDR2 sequences are LGHDT and YNNKEL (reference sequence). Trimming at V came to 8 bases and at J to 5 bases, leaving 18 bases not matched to a gene. The CDR3 runs to 18 residues. This CDR3 is CASSVSLAGAQPHNEQFF. As DNA, the CDR3 is TGTGCCAGCTCGGTGAGTCTAGCGGGGGCCCAACCCCACAATGAGCAGTTCTTC.

This clonotype was recorded at least ten times. V usage is TRBV7-8 and J usage is TRBJ2-5; 10 nucleotides align to TRBD2. The CDR3 spans 19 residues. Germline V gives CDR1 SGHVS, CDR2 FQNEAQ. Losses at the gene ends were 6 bases for V and 5 bases for J; bases not matched to a gene: 21. CDR3 residues: CASRVVRPSGGEREETQYF. For the CDR3, the DNA is TGTGCCAGCAGGGTAGTACGGCCCAGCGGGGGGGAGAGAGAGGAGACCCAGTACTTC.

This clonotype has just a few counts. The V gene is TRBV7-9, the J gene TRBJ2-6; D not certain. Trimming shortened V by 6 bases and J by 0 bases, and 6 bases separated the two germline ends. The V gene's germline CDR1 is SEHNR and CDR2 FQNEAQ (reference sequence). This CDR3 comprises 14 residues. CDR3 DNA: TGTGCCAGCAGATCAGCCTCTGGGGCCAACGTCCTGACTTTC. Translating it yields CASRSASGANVLTF.

The J gene is TRBJ2-5, the V gene TRBV24-1; either TRBD1 or TRBD2 may supply D (5 bases each). Germline V lookup: CDR1 KGHDR, CDR2 SFDVKD. CDR3 length: 15 residues. The germline V and J ends were trimmed by 3 bases and 4 bases, with 14 bases remaining between them. The CDR3 loop reads CATSDDTGTPETQYF. DNA of the CDR3: TGTGCCACCAGTGATGACACCGGGACCCCAGAGACCCAGTACTTC.

The rearrangement uses TRBV12-3 or TRBV12-4 and TRBJ2-1, with 7 bases matching TRBD2. Germline trimming cut 8 bases from V and 0 bases from J; bases unmatched to any gene: 13. This CDR3 region has 17 residues. In DNA form, the CDR3 reads TGTGCCAGCGTTAAGCGGGGCGTAACCAGCTCCTACAATGAGCAGTTCTTC. The encoded protein is CASVKRGVTSSYNEQFF.

This clonotype was recorded a few times. This sequence joins TRBV20-1 and TRBJ2-1; TRBD1 matches 8 bases. Trimming at V came to 4 bases and at J to 7 bases, leaving 9 bases not matched to a gene. Looked up from germline, CDR1 is DFQATT and CDR2 is SNEGSKA (reference sequence). There are 14 residues in the CDR3. The chain's CDR3 is CSANKPGGTNEQFF. Here the CDR3 DNA reads TGCAGTGCTAATAAACCAGGGGGCACGAATGAGCAGTTCTTC.

The genes are TRBV3-1 and TRBJ2-1; TRBD2 agrees at 10 bases. The CDR3 loop spans 15 amino acids. V shed 1 base, J shed 4 bases, and the junction held 1 base outside the gene matches. CDR1 and CDR2 (germline): LGHDT, YNNKEL (reference sequence). Here the CDR3 DNA reads TGTGCCAGCAGCCAAGCACTAGCGGGATACAATGAGCAGTTCTTC. Encoded protein: CASSQALAGYNEQFF.

The sample holds a few counts of this clonotype. V usage is TRBV7-2 and J usage is TRBJ2-7; TRBD2 aligns across 7 bases. This CDR3 is built from 14 residues. The germline V gene encodes CDR1 SGHTA and CDR2 FQGNSA. Unmatched junction bases numbered 4, after V lost 2 bases and J lost 3 bases. The CDR3 coding sequence is TGTGCCAGCAGCTTAATGCGGGGGAGCTACGAGCAGTACTTC. It yields the protein CASSLMRGSYEQYF.

The CDR3 protein is CASSPLDRGQYSNQPQHF. For the CDR3, the DNA is TGCGCCAGCAGTCCTCTGGACAGGGGACAATATAGCAATCAGCCCCAGCATTTT. The gene calls are TRBV5-1 and TRBJ1-5; 9 bases line up with TRBD1. The CDR3 totals 18 residues. CDR1 is SGHRS and CDR2 is YFSETQ in the germline V gene. The V gene end was trimmed by 5 bases and the J gene end by 0 bases; junction bases not matched to a gene: 12.

This clonotype was seen ten or more times. The chain is built from TRBV29-1 and TRBJ1-1; TRBD1 might be the D (5 bases). The CDR3 runs 13 residues. CDR1 and CDR2 (germline): SQVTM, ANQGSEA. Trimming took 4 bases from V and 0 from J, leaving 9 bases between them. As DNA, the CDR3 is TGCAGCGTTGGGGGGGGTATGAACACTGAAGCTTTCTTT. Translation gives CSVGGGMNTEAFF.

This clonotype was counted at least ten times. This chain connects TRBV25-1 to TRBJ2-2; TRBD1 or TRBD2 may be the D gene (6 bases each). Germline V gene sequence: CDR1 MGHDK, CDR2 SYGVNS. This CDR3 spans 14 amino acids. Trimming stripped 5 bases from V and 4 bases from J, with 11 bases between. CDR3 DNA: TGTGCCAGCAGTAGGGGGGTCCCCACCGGGGAGCTGTTTTTT. Translation: CASSRGVPTGELFF.